The T cell receptor (beta chain) under discussion was sequenced for a study of tumor-infiltrating lymphocytes in oesophageal squamous cell carcinoma. TCRdb analysed the PCR reads with MiXCR anew, one entry per CDR3 protein. The data contain about 21,000 distinct CDR3 sequences, roughly two fifths of them singletons. The CDR3 spans 14 residues. Germline V lookup: CDR1 SNHLY, CDR2 FYNNEI. V dropped 3 bases and J dropped 2 bases, with 7 bases sitting between them. The sequencing input was esophageal tumor tissue. This sequence was found in a male donor with esophageal squamous cell carcinoma. The gene calls are TRBV2 and TRBJ2-2; tentative D call: TRBD2 (5 bases). DNA of the CDR3: TGTGCCAGCAGTGAGAGGGTCAACACCGGGGAGCTGTTTTTT. Translation: CASSERVNTGELFF.